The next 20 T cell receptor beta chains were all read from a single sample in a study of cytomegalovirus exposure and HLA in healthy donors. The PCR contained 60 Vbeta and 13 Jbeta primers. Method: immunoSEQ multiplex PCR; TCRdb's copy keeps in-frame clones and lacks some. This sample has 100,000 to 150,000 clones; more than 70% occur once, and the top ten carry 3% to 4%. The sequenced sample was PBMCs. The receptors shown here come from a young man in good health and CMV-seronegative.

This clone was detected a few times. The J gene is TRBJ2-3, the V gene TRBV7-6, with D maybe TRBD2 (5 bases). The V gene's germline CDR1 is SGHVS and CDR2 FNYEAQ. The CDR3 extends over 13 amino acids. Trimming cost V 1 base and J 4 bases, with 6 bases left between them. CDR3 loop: CASSLGRADTQYF. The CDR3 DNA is TGTGCCAGCAGCTTAGGGCGGGCAGATACGCAGTATTTT.

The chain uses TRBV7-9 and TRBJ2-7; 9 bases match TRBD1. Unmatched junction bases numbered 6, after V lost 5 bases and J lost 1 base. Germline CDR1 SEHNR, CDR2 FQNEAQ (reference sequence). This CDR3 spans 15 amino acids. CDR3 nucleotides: TGTGCCAGCAGCGGGGGACAGGGAGCGTCCTACGAGCAGTACTTC. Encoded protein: CASSGGQGASYEQYF.

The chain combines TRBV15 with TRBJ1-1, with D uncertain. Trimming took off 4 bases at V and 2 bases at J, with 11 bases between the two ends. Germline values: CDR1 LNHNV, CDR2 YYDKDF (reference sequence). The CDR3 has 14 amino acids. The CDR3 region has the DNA TGTGCCACCAGCATTGATAACAGAAACACTGAAGCTTTCTTT. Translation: CATSIDNRNTEAFF.

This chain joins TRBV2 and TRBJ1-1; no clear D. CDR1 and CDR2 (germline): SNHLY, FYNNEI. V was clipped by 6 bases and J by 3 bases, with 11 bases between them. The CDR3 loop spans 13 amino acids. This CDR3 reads CASRDTSDTEAFF. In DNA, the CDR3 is TGTGCCAGCAGAGATACCTCGGACACTGAAGCTTTCTTT.

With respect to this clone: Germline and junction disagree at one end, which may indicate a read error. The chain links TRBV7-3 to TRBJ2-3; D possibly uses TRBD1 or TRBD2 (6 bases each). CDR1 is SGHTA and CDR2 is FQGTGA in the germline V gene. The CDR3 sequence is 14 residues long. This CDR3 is CASSLTGAQDTQYF. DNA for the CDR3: TGTGCCAGCAGCCTAACGGGGGCCCAAGATACGCAGTATTTT.

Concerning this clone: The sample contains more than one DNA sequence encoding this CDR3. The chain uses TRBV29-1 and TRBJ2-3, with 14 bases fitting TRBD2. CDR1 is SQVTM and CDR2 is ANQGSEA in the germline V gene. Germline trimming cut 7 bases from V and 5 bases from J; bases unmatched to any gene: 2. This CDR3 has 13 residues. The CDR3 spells CSDGTSGGDTQYF. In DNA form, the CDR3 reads TGCAGCGATGGGACTAGCGGGGGAGATACGCAGTATTTT.

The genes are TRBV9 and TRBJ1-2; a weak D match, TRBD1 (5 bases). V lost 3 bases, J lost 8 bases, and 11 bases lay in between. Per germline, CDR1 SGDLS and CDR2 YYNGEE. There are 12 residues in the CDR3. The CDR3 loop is CASSDRLLGYTF. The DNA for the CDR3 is TGTGCCAGCAGCGACAGGCTTTTAGGCTACACCTTC. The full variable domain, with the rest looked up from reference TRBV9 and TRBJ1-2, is DSGVTQTPKHLITATGQRVTLRCSPRSGDLSVYWYQQSLDQGLQFLIQYYNGEERAKGNILERFSAQQFPDLHSELNLSSLELGDSALYFCASSDRLLGYTFGSGTRLTVV.

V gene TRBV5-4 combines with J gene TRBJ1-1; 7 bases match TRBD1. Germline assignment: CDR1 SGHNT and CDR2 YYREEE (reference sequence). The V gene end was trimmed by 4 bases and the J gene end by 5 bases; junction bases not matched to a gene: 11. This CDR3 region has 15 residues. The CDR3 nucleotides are TGTGCCAGCAGCACCCAGACAGGGTTAAGGACTGAAGCTTTCTTT. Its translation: CASSTQTGLRTEAFF.

CDR3 protein: CTSWAQGGAVGQYF. CDR3 DNA sequence: TGCACCAGCTGGGCGCAGGGGGGAGCTGTAGGCCAGTACTTC. The gene calls are TRBV1 and TRBJ2-5; TRBD1 was called by the table and not checked on the DNA. TRBV1 is recorded as a pseudogene. The CDR3 is made up of 14 amino acids.

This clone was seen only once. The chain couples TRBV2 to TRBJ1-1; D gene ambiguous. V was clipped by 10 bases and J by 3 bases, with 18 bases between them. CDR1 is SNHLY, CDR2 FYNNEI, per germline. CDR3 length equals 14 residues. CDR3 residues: CATQKAGSDTEAFF. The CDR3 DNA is TGTGCCACCCAGAAAGCGGGGTCGGACACTGAAGCTTTCTTT.

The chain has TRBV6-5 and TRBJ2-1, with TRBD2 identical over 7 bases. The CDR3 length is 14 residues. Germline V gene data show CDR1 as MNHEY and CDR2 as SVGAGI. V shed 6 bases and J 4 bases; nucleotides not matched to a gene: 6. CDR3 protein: CASRSASGYNEQFF. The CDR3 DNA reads TGTGCCAGCAGGTCCGCTAGCGGATACAATGAGCAGTTCTTC.

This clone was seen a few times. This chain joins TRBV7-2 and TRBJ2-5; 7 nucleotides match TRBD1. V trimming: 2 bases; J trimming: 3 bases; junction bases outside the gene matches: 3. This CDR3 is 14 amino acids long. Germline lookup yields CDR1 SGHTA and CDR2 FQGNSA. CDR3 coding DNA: TGTGCCAGCAGCTTACGCAGGGGGAAAGAGACCCAGTACTTC. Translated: CASSLRRGKETQYF.

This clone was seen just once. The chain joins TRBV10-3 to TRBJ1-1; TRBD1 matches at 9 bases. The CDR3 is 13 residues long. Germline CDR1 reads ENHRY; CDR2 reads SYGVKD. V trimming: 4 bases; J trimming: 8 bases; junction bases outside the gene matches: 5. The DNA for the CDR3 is TGTGCCATCAGTGCAACAGGGGGCACCGAAGCTTTCTTT. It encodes CAISATGGTEAFF.

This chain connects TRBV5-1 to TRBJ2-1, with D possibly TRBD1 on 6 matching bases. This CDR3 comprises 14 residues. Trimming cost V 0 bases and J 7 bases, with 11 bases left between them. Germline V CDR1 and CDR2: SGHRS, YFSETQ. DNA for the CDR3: TGCGCCAGCAGCTTGGGTGACAGGCTGAATGAGCAGTTCTTC. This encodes CASSLGDRLNEQFF.

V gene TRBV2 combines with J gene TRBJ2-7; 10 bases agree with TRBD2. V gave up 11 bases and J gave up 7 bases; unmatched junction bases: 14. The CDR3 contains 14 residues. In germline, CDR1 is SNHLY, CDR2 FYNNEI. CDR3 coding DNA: TGTGCCCGTAGGCAGCGGGGGGGCCTGGAAGAGCAGTACTTC. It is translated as CARRQRGGLEEQYF.

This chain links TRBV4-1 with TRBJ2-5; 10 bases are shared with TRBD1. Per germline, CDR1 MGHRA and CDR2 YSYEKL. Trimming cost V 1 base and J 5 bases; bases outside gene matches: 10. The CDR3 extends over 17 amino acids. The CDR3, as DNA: TGCGCCAGCAGCCAAGGTTGGGGACAGGGGTTGGGGGAGACCCAGTACTTC. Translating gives CASSQGWGQGLGETQYF.

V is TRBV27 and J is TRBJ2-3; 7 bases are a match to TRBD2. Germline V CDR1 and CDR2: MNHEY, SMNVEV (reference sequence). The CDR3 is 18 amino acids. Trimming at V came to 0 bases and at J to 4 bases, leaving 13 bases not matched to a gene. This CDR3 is CASSLSARLARVPDTQYF. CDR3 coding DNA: TGTGCCAGCAGTTTATCGGCCCGACTAGCTAGAGTCCCAGATACGCAGTATTTT.

The CDR3 nucleotides are TGCAGTGACGCGGGGGAATGGGACACTGAAGCTTTCTTT. Protein sequence: CSDAGEWDTEAFF. The chain is built from TRBV29-1 and TRBJ1-1; a possible D gene is TRBD1 (5 bases). CDR3 size: 13 residues. Germline V lookup: CDR1 SQVTM, CDR2 ANQGSEA.

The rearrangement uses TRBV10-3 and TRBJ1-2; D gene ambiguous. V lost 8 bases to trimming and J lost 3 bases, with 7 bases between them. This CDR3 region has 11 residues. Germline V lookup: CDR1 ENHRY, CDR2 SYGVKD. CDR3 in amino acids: CAIQADYGYTF. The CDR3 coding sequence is TGTGCCATCCAGGCAGACTATGGCTACACCTTC.

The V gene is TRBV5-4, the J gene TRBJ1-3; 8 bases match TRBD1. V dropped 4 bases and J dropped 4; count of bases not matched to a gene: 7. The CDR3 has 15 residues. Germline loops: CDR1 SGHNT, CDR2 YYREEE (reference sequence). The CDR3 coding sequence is TGTGCCAGCAGCGCGGGACAGGCTTCCGGAAACACCATATATTTT. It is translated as CASSAGQASGNTIYF.